This T cell receptor (beta chain) is drawn from a study of blood T cell repertoires in COVID-19. Overall study: T cells, B-cell-depleted T cells, or PBMCs provided the cDNA or gDNA that served as material.

Trimming pared 5 bases from V and 1 base from J, leaving 11 bases between. The CDR3 runs to 14 residues. Germline CDR1 reads SGHAT; CDR2 reads FQNNGV. Some clones are missing from TCRdb's copy, which holds only in-frame ones; the method was immunoSEQ multiplex PCR. The data contain around 190,000 clones, about 80% of them seen just once; the ten biggest clones take up 6% to 8.5%. The TCR sequence derives from a man between 60 and 75 years old with acute or convalescent COVID-19. Sequencing was performed on peripheral blood. This sequence joins TRBV11-2 and TRBJ2-5; D remains unclear. In nucleotides, the CDR3 is TGTGCCAGCAGCCCAAGCGTACGCCAAGAGACCCAGTACTTC. Amino acid sequence: CASSPSVRQETQYF.